A single sample gave rise to the 27 T cell receptor beta chains below, sequenced in a study of cytomegalovirus exposure and HLA in healthy donors (dated by TCRdb to the late 2010s). The library was prepared using the immunoSEQ multiplex PCR assay. For the multiplex PCR, a mixture combining 60 forward primers for TCR Vbeta segments and 13 reverse primers for TCR Jbeta segments was used. As stored in TCRdb, this immuneACCESS dataset retains in-frame rearrangements with V and J assigned. A fraction of the clones does not appear; measured against another copy, unresolved V genes explain less than half of the discrepancy, and the remainder lacks a known reason. A total of approximately 220,000 clones appear in this sample, more than 65% of them only once. Approximately 0.63% of the sample is in the top ten clones. Sequencing was done on a sample of PBMCs. All receptors come from a man aged 18 to 30 in good health and CMV-seronegative.

The V gene is TRBV15, the J gene TRBJ1-4, with a weak D call TRBD1 (6 bases). CDR1 and CDR2 from the germline V gene are LNHNV and YYDKDF (reference sequence). Trimming cost V 8 bases and J 0 bases, with 13 bases left between them. This CDR3 has 15 amino acids. CDR3 sequence (DNA): TGTGCCACCTTAAGACAGGACGCAACTAATGAAAAACTGTTTTTT. Translated: CATLRQDATNEKLFF.

This clone was detected once. The chain is built from TRBV9 and TRBJ2-5; tentatively, D is TRBD2 (6 bases). V lost 3 bases to trimming and J lost 0 bases, with 15 bases between them. The V gene's germline CDR1 is SGDLS and CDR2 YYNGEE. The CDR3 has 16 residues. The CDR3 loop reads CASSGGLFQYQETQYF. The CDR3, as DNA: TGTGCCAGCAGCGGGGGACTTTTCCAATACCAAGAGACCCAGTACTTC. Looking up the rest from reference TRBV9 and TRBJ2-5 gives the full variable domain: DSGVTQTPKHLITATGQRVTLRCSPRSGDLSVYWYQQSLDQGLQFLIQYYNGEERAKGNILERFSAQQFPDLHSELNLSSLELGDSALYFCASSGGLFQYQETQYFGPGTRLLVL.

The chain employs TRBV5-1 and TRBJ1-4, with D possibly matching TRBD1 (5 bases). Germline V gene lookup returns CDR1 SGHRS and CDR2 YFSETQ. This CDR3 has 16 amino acids. Trimming shortened V by 6 bases and J by 0 bases, and 15 bases separated the two germline ends. CDR3 residues: CASKTGSQATNEKLFF. DNA for the CDR3: TGCGCCAGCAAGACCGGGTCACAGGCAACTAATGAAAAACTGTTTTTT.

The V gene is TRBV9, the J gene TRBJ1-2; 10 bases align to TRBD1. The V segment lost 3 bases and the J segment 5 bases; nucleotides outside the gene matches: 10. This CDR3 is 16 amino acids long. Germline V lookup: CDR1 SGDLS, CDR2 YYNGEE. In DNA form, the CDR3 reads TGTGCCAGCAGCGCCGCACCGGGACAGGGGATATATGGCTACACCTTC. It codes for CASSAAPGQGIYGYTF.

The chain is built from TRBV29-1 and TRBJ2-5; 9 bases align to TRBD2. V dropped 7 bases and J dropped 5; count of bases not matched to a gene: 8. This CDR3 region has 13 residues. Germline CDR1 SQVTM, CDR2 ANQGSEA. The DNA for the CDR3 is TGCAGCGCTCAGGGACTAGCTGGGGAGACCCAGTACTTC. Its protein product is CSAQGLAGETQYF.

The CDR3 DNA is TGCGCCACAGGGACAGGGAGCGGCGAGCAGTACTTC. Amino acid sequence: CATGTGSGEQYF. The chain joins TRBV10-1 to TRBJ2-7, with 9 bases identical to TRBD1. The ends lost 10 bases at V and 6 bases at J; junction bases unmatched: 7. CDR1 is WNHNN and CDR2 is SYGVQD in the germline V gene (reference sequence). The CDR3 spans 12 residues.

This clone was detected a few times. Other DNA variants within this sample encode the same CDR3. The CDR3 loop is CASSYTQGIGTEAFF. In DNA form, the CDR3 reads TGTGCCAGCAGCTATACGCAGGGTATTGGCACTGAAGCTTTCTTT. V usage is TRBV7-9 and J usage is TRBJ1-1; weak D call: TRBD1 (5 bases). Looked up from germline, CDR1 is SEHNR and CDR2 is FQNEAQ (reference sequence). V shed 4 bases and J shed 4 bases, with 16 bases lying between them. The CDR3 is made up of 15 amino acids. Variable domain in full (rest from reference TRBV7-9 and TRBJ1-1): DTGVSQNPRHKITKRGQNVTFRCDPISEHNRLYWYRQTLGQGPEFLTYFQNEAQLEKSRLLSDRFSAERPKGSFSTLEIQRTEQGDSAMYLCASSYTQGIGTEAFFGQGTRLTVV.

This clone was recorded a few times. This sequence joins TRBV19 and TRBJ2-2; TRBD1 matches at 7 bases. Per the germline V gene, CDR1 is LNHDA and CDR2 is SQIVND (reference sequence). Trimming removed 8 bases from V and 3 bases from J; junction bases left unmatched: 9. The CDR3 contains 15 residues. CDR3 sequence: CASRLTGIYTGELFF. DNA for the CDR3: TGTGCCAGTCGTTTGACAGGGATTTACACCGGGGAGCTGTTTTTT. Full variable domain (outside the CDR3, taken from reference TRBV19 and TRBJ2-2): DGGITQSPKYLFRKEGQNVTLSCEQNLNHDAMYWYRQDPGQGLRLIYYSQIVNDFQKGDIAEGYSVSREKKESFPLTVTSAQKNPTAFYLCASRLTGIYTGELFFGEGSRLTVL.

This chain joins TRBV18 and TRBJ2-3; unclear D gene. V was cut by 2 bases and J by 0 bases, with 15 bases left in between. Germline CDR1 KGHSH, CDR2 LQKENI. This CDR3 contains 17 residues. CDR3 in amino acids: CASSPVPGGFSTDTQYF. As DNA, the CDR3 is TGTGCCAGCTCACCAGTTCCCGGCGGATTTAGCACAGATACGCAGTATTTT.

The rearrangement uses TRBV5-1 and TRBJ1-1, with TRBD1 as a possible D gene (6 bases). Germline assignment: CDR1 SGHRS and CDR2 YFSETQ. V was trimmed by 5 bases and J by 4 bases, leaving 12 bases between them. The CDR3 is 13 amino acids. The CDR3 loop is CASRSRGTTEAFF. The CDR3, as DNA: TGCGCCAGCAGGTCTAGGGGGACCACTGAAGCTTTCTTT. The complete variable domain, with remaining parts taken from reference TRBV5-1 and TRBJ1-1, reads KAGVTQTPRYLIKTRGQQVTLSCSPISGHRSVSWYQQTPGQGLQFLFEYFSETQRNKGNFPGRFSGRQFSNSRSEMNVSTLELGDSALYLCASRSRGTTEAFFGQGTRLTVV.

The rearrangement links TRBV27 to TRBJ2-7; D perhaps matches TRBD2 (6 bases). This CDR3 spans 14 amino acids. Germline CDR1 reads MNHEY; CDR2 reads SMNVEV (reference sequence). V was cut by 3 bases and J by 7 bases, with 16 bases left in between. In nucleotides, the CDR3 is TGTGCCAGCAGTTTCGGGGGAGAGCTTTATGAGCAGTACTTC. It specifies CASSFGGELYEQYF.

The chain links TRBV27 to TRBJ1-2; 7 bases line up with TRBD1. This CDR3 has 16 residues. Per germline, CDR1 MNHEY and CDR2 SMNVEV (reference sequence). V was pared by 4 bases and J by 3 bases, with 11 bases of the junction left unmatched. The CDR3 DNA sequence: TGTGCCAGCAGTTCACATCCGGGACAGAGTTACTATGGCTACACCTTC. This translates into CASSSHPGQSYYGYTF.

The chain combines TRBV6-5 with TRBJ1-4; TRBD1 aligns across 11 bases. Germline lookup yields CDR1 MNHEY and CDR2 SVGAGI. This CDR3 is 15 amino acids long. V dropped 0 bases and J dropped 7; count of bases not matched to a gene: 1. Here the CDR3 DNA reads TGTGCCAGCAGTTACTCGGGACAGGGGGGTGAAAAACTGTTTTTT. It encodes CASSYSGQGGEKLFF.

The V and J genes are TRBV9 and TRBJ1-1; D perhaps matches TRBD1 (5 bases). In germline, CDR1 is SGDLS, CDR2 YYNGEE. V was pared by 4 bases and J by 8 bases, with 15 bases between. The CDR3 extends over 13 amino acids. CDR3 sequence (DNA): TGTGCCAGCAGCCCCCCCAGGGTGACGGAAGCTTTCTTT. Translation: CASSPPRVTEAFF.

V gene TRBV28 combines with J gene TRBJ2-1; 11 nucleotides line up with TRBD2. From germline, CDR1 is MDHEN and CDR2 SYDVKM. V dropped 3 bases and J dropped 3; count of bases not matched to a gene: 4. The CDR3 length is 16 residues. CDR3 loop: CASSFRLAGSYNEQFF. DNA of the CDR3: TGTGCCAGCAGTTTCCGACTAGCGGGGAGCTACAATGAGCAGTTCTTC.

CDR3 sequence reads: CASSQEALAGAETQYF. The CDR3 DNA is TGCGCCAGCAGCCAAGAGGCACTAGCGGGAGCTGAGACCCAGTACTTC. J is TRBJ2-5 and V is TRBV4-1; the match to TRBD2 covers 11 bases. With V trimmed by 0 bases and J by 5 bases, 5 bases remained unmatched. The CDR3 spans 16 residues. In germline, CDR1 is MGHRA, CDR2 YSYEKL.

The chain uses TRBV19 and TRBJ1-1; D is perhaps TRBD1 (5 bases). The CDR3 has 14 amino acids. CDR1 LNHDA and CDR2 SQIVND come from the germline V gene (reference sequence). Trimming removed 6 bases at V and 7 bases at J, with 18 bases between. In DNA form, the CDR3 reads TGTGCCAGTAGAGTAGGGTTGACAGAGCTTGAAGCTTTCTTT. It yields the protein CASRVGLTELEAFF.

The rearrangement joins TRBV10-1 to TRBJ2-7; 7 positions agree with TRBD2. The ends lost 0 bases at V and 5 bases at J; junction bases unmatched: 7. The CDR3 is 15 residues long. The germline V gene has CDR1 WNHNN and CDR2 SYGVQD (reference sequence). The CDR3 DNA is TGCGCCAGCAGTGAGTCGATGGGTGCGGGGGACGAGCAGTACTTC. Encoded protein: CASSESMGAGDEQYF.

The chain couples TRBV7-8 to TRBJ2-1; D is possibly TRBD2 (7 bases). The CDR3 is made up of 16 amino acids. V dropped 5 bases and J dropped 4 bases, with 18 bases sitting between them. The V gene's germline CDR1 is SGHVS and CDR2 FQNEAQ. CDR3 coding DNA: TGTGCCAGCAGCCCGACCGGGGGGCTGGGGTACAATGAGCAGTTCTTC. Translating it yields CASSPTGGLGYNEQFF. Combining the CDR3 with reference TRBV7-8 and TRBJ2-1 gives the whole variable domain GAGVSQSPRYKVAKRGQDVALRCDPISGHVSLFWYQQALGQGPEFLTYFQNEAQLDKSGLPSDRFFAERPEGSVSTLKIQRTQQEDSAVYLCASSPTGGLGYNEQFFGPGTRLTVL.

The chain is built from TRBV27 and TRBJ2-7; TRBD1 agrees at 10 bases. CDR3 length: 13 residues. CDR1 MNHEY and CDR2 SMNVEV come from the germline V gene (reference sequence). The J segment lost 3 bases and the V segment lost 8 bases, leaving 4 bases of the junction unmatched. The DNA for the CDR3 is TGTGCCAGCCGGGGACAGGGGTACTACGAGCAGTACTTC. It is translated as CASRGQGYYEQYF.

Of note for this clone: The same CDR3 can be traced to other DNA sequences in this sample. The rearrangement uses TRBV9 and TRBJ1-5, with 8 bases identical to TRBD1. CDR1 and CDR2 (germline): SGDLS, YYNGEE. J gave up 0 bases and V 7 bases, and 3 bases lay outside the gene matches. The CDR3 length is 14 residues. For the CDR3, the DNA is TGTGCCAGCGGGACAGGCTATAGCAATCAGCCCCAGCATTTT. Its translation is CASGTGYSNQPQHF.

CDR3 nucleotide sequence: TGTGCCACCACCTCGACAGGGGGCGGAAACACCATATATTTT. Protein sequence: CATTSTGGGNTIYF. J is TRBJ1-3 and V is TRBV15, with 10 bases that match TRBD1. Germline V CDR1 and CDR2: LNHNV, YYDKDF (reference sequence). J gave up 4 bases and V 7 bases, and 4 bases lay outside the gene matches. The CDR3 runs 14 residues.

The rearrangement uses TRBV7-9 and TRBJ1-2; perhaps TRBD1 as D (6 bases). The germline CDR1 and CDR2 sequences are SEHNR and FQNEAQ (reference sequence). The CDR3 is made up of 14 amino acids. V was shortened by 2 bases and J by 4 bases, with 11 bases between the two germline ends. The CDR3 protein is CASSLTQGTYGYTF. The CDR3 nucleotides read TGTGCCAGCAGCTTAACCCAGGGGACCTATGGCTACACCTTC.

The chain has TRBV27 and TRBJ2-7; possibly TRBD1 for D (5 bases). This CDR3 has 13 amino acids. Germline values: CDR1 MNHEY, CDR2 SMNVEV (reference sequence). V shed 5 bases and J shed 9 bases, with 17 bases lying between them. CDR3 amino acids: CASSPTAHRLQYF. The CDR3 DNA is TGTGCCAGCAGTCCCACCGCCCACAGGTTGCAGTACTTC.

This clone was observed a handful of times. The chain carries TRBV6-5 and TRBJ1-6; a possible D gene is TRBD1 (6 bases). This CDR3 is 14 amino acids long. Per the germline V gene, CDR1 is MNHEY and CDR2 is SVGAGI. V lost 6 bases and J lost 4, with 10 bases in between. CDR3: CASSDRWYNSPLHF. DNA for the CDR3: TGTGCCAGCAGCGACAGGTGGTATAATTCACCCCTCCACTTT.

The chain recombines TRBV30 with TRBJ1-5, with D perhaps TRBD1 (5 bases). Germline CDR1 is GTSNPN and CDR2 is SVGIG (reference sequence). The V end was cut by 5 bases, the J end by 6 bases, with 17 bases between. The CDR3 consists of 14 residues. DNA of the CDR3: TGTGCCTGGGAGGTGGGTGCGGGGGGTCAGCCCCAGCATTTT. Amino acid sequence: CAWEVGAGGQPQHF.

The chain combines TRBV9 with TRBJ2-7, with D possibly matching TRBD2 (6 bases). This CDR3 has 15 amino acids. CDR1 and CDR2 from the germline V gene are SGDLS and YYNGEE. V dropped 0 bases and J dropped 3 bases, with 13 bases sitting between them. This chain's CDR3 is CASSVGAGSIYEQYF. For the CDR3, the DNA is TGTGCCAGCAGCGTAGGCGCGGGGAGTATCTACGAGCAGTACTTC.